The sequence of this T cell receptor beta chain was determined in a study of shared clonotypes between healthy human individuals. With regard to this clone: The antigen remains undetermined.

Findings and limits, study-wide: Despite large depth, sorted-subset datasets appeared incompletely sequenced.

TCRdb keeps only in-frame clones here, not all; method: immunoSEQ multiplex PCR. The sample lists some 900,000 clones; over 75% were seen once. This TCR was sampled from a man younger than 30 in good health. Sequencing was performed on memory CD4+ T cells sorted from blood. The subset was: CD45RA-negative fraction.

CDR3 sequence: CASSEAYSVGEQYF. For the CDR3, the DNA is TGTGCCAGCAGTGAAGCCTATTCGGTGGGCGAGCAGTACTTC. The chain is built from TRBV6-1 and TRBJ2-7, with unresolved D. Trimming shortened V by 0 bases and J by 6 bases, and 12 bases separated the two germline ends. Germline V gives CDR1 MNHNS, CDR2 SASEGT. The CDR3 sequence is 14 residues long.